This T cell receptor beta chain is from a study of blood T cell repertoires in COVID-19. Study-level background: In each case, the material was cDNA or gDNA derived from T cells, B-cell-depleted T cells, or PBMCs.

In germline, CDR1 is MDHEN, CDR2 SYDVKM. Trimming shortened V by 5 bases and J by 2 bases, and 11 bases separated the two germline ends. This CDR3 is built from 14 residues. Authors' methods: Reference gene primer amplification in the assay estimated nucleated cell counts. The table came from immunoSEQ multiplex PCR; TCRdb's copy has only in-frame clones and leaves some out. That table is the source of V, J and clone size, and D and trimming were worked out from the DNA. Of roughly 250,000 clones listed, around 89% are singletons. The receptor comes from a man aged 25-40 years with acute or convalescent COVID-19. The material sequenced was peripheral blood. This chain uses TRBV28 with TRBJ2-3; tentatively, D is TRBD2 (5 bases). CDR3 sequence: CASSPLRDTDTQYF. The CDR3 bases are TGTGCCAGCAGTCCTCTTCGGGACACAGATACGCAGTATTTT.